The 28 T cell receptor beta chains reported below all come from one sample, sequenced in a study of graft-versus-host responses after intestinal transplantation. Clones were sequenced by immunoSEQ multiplex PCR, and TCRdb holds only the in-frame ones, with some missing. The sample consists of about 37,000 clones, 87% of them appearing once. Graft specimens yielded both intraepithelial and lamina propria lymphocytes. The sequencing here drew on ileum tissue, taken 200 to 210 days after intestinal transplant. The receptors were gathered from a human patient who received an intestinal transplant, so some T cells may come from the graft donor.

This chain links TRBV6-1 with TRBJ1-2; 8 bases fit TRBD1. The V and J ends lost 2 bases and 5 bases, in that order; junction bases with no gene match: 4. The CDR3 is made up of 14 amino acids. CDR1 is MNHNS and CDR2 is SASEGT in the germline V gene. CDR3 loop: CASSEMTGDYGYTF. Here the CDR3 DNA reads TGTGCCAGCAGTGAAATGACAGGGGATTATGGCTACACCTTC.

This chain joins TRBV11-2 and TRBJ2-2, with D hard to call. This CDR3 spans 14 amino acids. Trimming took off 0 bases at V and 7 bases at J, with 9 bases between the two ends. Per the germline V gene, CDR1 is SGHAT and CDR2 is FQNNGV. Here the CDR3 DNA reads TGTGCCAGCAGCTTAGAACCTAGTTACGGGGAGCTGTTTTTT. This codes for CASSLEPSYGELFF.

This clone was counted a single time. CDR3 region: CATRTGIGGYTF. Written as DNA, the CDR3 is TGTGCCACACGAACAGGGATTGGAGGCTACACCTTC. The chain joins TRBV19 to TRBJ1-2; maybe TRBD1 (6 bases). Trimming stripped 10 bases from V and 8 bases from J, with 17 bases between. The CDR3 sequence is 12 residues long. Per the germline V gene, CDR1 is LNHDA and CDR2 is SQIVND (reference sequence).

V and J are TRBV4-1 and TRBJ1-1; the match to TRBD1 covers 9 bases. The CDR3 totals 15 residues. Losses at the gene ends were 4 bases for V and 5 bases for J; bases not matched to a gene: 8. From germline, CDR1 is MGHRA and CDR2 YSYEKL. CDR3 nucleotide sequence: TGCGCCAGCAGCCTCTTACAGGGGGCCGGGACTGAAGCTTTCTTT. Amino acid sequence: CASSLLQGAGTEAFF.

This clone appeared a single time. The CDR3, as DNA: TGTGCCAGCAGTTCACTTCCGGGACAGGGGACCACCGGGGAGCTGTTTTTT. Translation: CASSSLPGQGTTGELFF. V gene TRBV2 combines with J gene TRBJ2-2; 10 bases map to TRBD1. V shed 5 bases, J shed 4 bases, and the junction held 10 bases outside the gene matches. Germline V gene lookup returns CDR1 SNHLY and CDR2 FYNNEI. The CDR3 extends over 17 amino acids.

J is TRBJ2-1 and V is TRBV2; 9 nucleotides line up with TRBD2. The CDR3 extends over 13 amino acids. V gave up 11 bases and J gave up 7 bases; unmatched junction bases: 9. CDR1 is SNHLY, CDR2 FYNNEI, per germline. The CDR3 DNA reads as TGTGCCGTCCGCGGGGGGGCCTTGAATGAGCAGTTCTTC. This encodes CAVRGGALNEQFF.

The chain combines TRBV4-1 with TRBJ2-7, with 13 bases aligning to TRBD2. After removal of 1 base from V and 4 bases from J, the junction contained 1 base not matched to a gene. The CDR3 contains 15 residues. Germline V gene lookup returns CDR1 MGHRA and CDR2 YSYEKL. CDR3 loop: CASSQGLAGGYEQYF. The CDR3 coding sequence is TGCGCCAGCAGCCAAGGACTAGCGGGGGGTTACGAGCAGTACTTC.

The chain joins TRBV9 to TRBJ2-7; TRBD1 matches at 7 bases. The J segment lost 4 bases and the V segment lost 4 bases, leaving 11 bases of the junction unmatched. The CDR3 runs to 15 residues. Germline CDR1 and CDR2: SGDLS and YYNGEE. CDR3 sequence reads: CASSPHWVQGYEQYF. In DNA, the CDR3 is TGTGCCAGCAGCCCTCATTGGGTACAGGGGTACGAGCAGTACTTC.

The chain joins TRBV5-4 to TRBJ1-2, with a tentative D call TRBD1 (5 bases). Germline CDR1 SGHNT, CDR2 YYREEE (reference sequence). Trimming cost V 0 bases and J 8 bases, with 8 bases left between them. The CDR3 has 12 amino acids. CDR3 loop: CASSLEGFGYTF. CDR3 in DNA: TGTGCCAGCAGCTTGGAGGGGTTCGGCTACACCTTC.

The V gene is TRBV19, the J gene TRBJ1-5, with 8 bases fitting TRBD1. The CDR3 consists of 14 residues. Germline CDR1 and CDR2: LNHDA and SQIVND (reference sequence). With 9 bases clipped from V and 6 bases from J, the junction kept 10 bases outside the gene matches. CDR3 sequence (DNA): TGTGCCAGCCGGACAGGGTATTCAAGTCAGCCCCAGCATTTT. Residues: CASRTGYSSQPQHF.

The CDR3 region has the DNA TGTGCCAGCAGCCTTCAACCGCAGGGCACTGAAGCTTTCTTT. Its translation: CASSLQPQGTEAFF. This rearrangement joins TRBV7-8 to TRBJ1-1; D perhaps matches TRBD1 (5 bases). V lost 5 bases and J lost 4, with 14 bases in between. The CDR3 consists of 14 residues. Germline assignment: CDR1 SGHVS and CDR2 FQNEAQ.

The CDR3 nucleotides read TGTGCCAGCAGCTTAGGAGTCTGGGTGGGAGTGAACACAGATACGCAGTATTTT. Translation: CASSLGVWVGVNTDTQYF. The chain carries TRBV7-6 and TRBJ2-3; perhaps TRBD2 as D (5 bases). Germline V lookup: CDR1 SGHVS, CDR2 FNYEAQ. Trimming removed 1 base at V and 2 bases at J, with 19 bases between. This CDR3 has 18 amino acids.

V usage is TRBV2 and J usage is TRBJ2-7; D gene uncertain. V lost 0 bases and J lost 7, with 4 bases in between. From germline, CDR1 is SNHLY and CDR2 FYNNEI. The CDR3 length is 11 residues. The CDR3 protein is CASSEAWEQYF. DNA for the CDR3: TGTGCCAGCAGTGAAGCCTGGGAGCAGTACTTC.

The rearrangement joins TRBV13 to TRBJ2-1; 8 nucleotides match TRBD2. The V segment lost 2 bases and the J segment 2 bases; nucleotides outside the gene matches: 2. The CDR3 has 15 residues. Germline-derived CDR1 and CDR2 are PRHDT and FYEKMQ (reference sequence). The CDR3 region has the DNA TGTGCCAGCAGCTTATCACTAGCGGCCTACAATGAGCAGTTCTTC. Its protein product is CASSLSLAAYNEQFF. The full variable domain, with the rest looked up from reference TRBV13 and TRBJ2-1, is AAGVIQSPRHLIKEKRETATLKCYPIPRHDTVYWYQQGPGQDPQFLISFYEKMQSDKGSIPDRFSAQQFSDYHSELNMSSLELGDSALYFCASSLSLAAYNEQFFGPGTRLTVL.

The chain combines TRBV28 with TRBJ1-5; D uncertain. The V gene lost 5 bases and the J gene lost 0 bases, with 17 bases spanning the gap. Per germline, CDR1 MDHEN and CDR2 SYDVKM. CDR3 length equals 17 residues. In DNA, the CDR3 is TGTGCCAGCAGTCCCCCGTCAGCTGTATATAGCAATCAGCCCCAGCATTTT. Translation: CASSPPSAVYSNQPQHF.

The rearrangement links TRBV5-1 to TRBJ1-6, with TRBD1 matching over 7 bases. Losses at the gene ends were 6 bases for V and 6 bases for J; bases not matched to a gene: 3. From germline, CDR1 is SGHRS and CDR2 YFSETQ. This CDR3 comprises 13 residues. The DNA for the CDR3 is TGCGCCAGCACCCGGGACAGTAATTCACCCCTCCACTTT. This sequence encodes CASTRDSNSPLHF.

This clone has only a few counts. The rearrangement uses TRBV6-5 and TRBJ2-7, with no clear D. Germline V gene sequence: CDR1 MNHEY, CDR2 SVGAGI. V was clipped by 4 bases and J by 3 bases, with 13 bases between them. The CDR3 totals 14 residues. CDR3: CASSLSGRNYEQYF. The CDR3 bases are TGTGCCAGCAGTTTATCCGGACGAAACTACGAGCAGTACTTC.

This clone was seen only once. The rearrangement links TRBV19 to TRBJ1-6; D may be TRBD1 (6 bases). The CDR3 has 16 amino acids. Trimming took 2 bases from V and 6 from J, leaving 14 bases between them. The germline V gene has CDR1 LNHDA and CDR2 SQIVND (reference sequence). In DNA, the CDR3 is TGTGCCAGTAGTATACCCGGACAGTGGAGTAATTCACCCCTCCACTTT. Amino acids: CASSIPGQWSNSPLHF.

J is TRBJ2-2 and V is TRBV5-4; 8 nucleotides line up with TRBD1. Unmatched junction bases numbered 3, after V lost 4 bases and J lost 1 base. The germline CDR1 and CDR2 sequences are SGHNT and YYREEE (reference sequence). CDR3 size: 15 residues. CDR3 DNA: TGTGCCAGCAGCCTCGGACAGGGGAACACCGGGGAGCTGTTTTTT. Translation: CASSLGQGNTGELFF.

The chain links TRBV6-1 to TRBJ1-1; D is ambiguous. V was clipped by 4 bases and J by 2 bases, with 11 bases between them. Germline CDR1 reads MNHNS; CDR2 reads SASEGT. The CDR3 sequence is 14 residues long. CDR3 region: CASSAGRGNTEAFF. The CDR3 region has the DNA TGTGCCAGCAGTGCTGGCCGGGGTAACACTGAAGCTTTCTTT.

The gene calls are TRBV28 and TRBJ2-7, with D possibly matching TRBD2 (6 bases). Deletions cut 6 bases from V and 0 bases from J, with 15 bases between. The CDR3 consists of 15 residues. CDR1 MDHEN and CDR2 SYDVKM come from the germline V gene. The DNA for the CDR3 is TGTGCCAGCAGGTTCGGGCGGGAAAGCTCCTACGAGCAGTACTTC. The encoded protein is CASRFGRESSYEQYF.

The chain is built from TRBV5-6 and TRBJ2-1; 8 bases agree with TRBD2. CDR1 is SGHDT and CDR2 is YYEEEE in the germline V gene. The trim removed 4 bases at V and 7 bases at J, leaving 10 bases unmatched. The CDR3 sequence is 15 residues long. CDR3 amino acids: CASSLTSAVGNEQFF. In nucleotides, the CDR3 is TGTGCCAGCAGCCTGACTAGCGCCGTTGGTAATGAGCAGTTCTTC.

This clone was seen more than once but under ten times. J is TRBJ2-7 and V is TRBV6-1; 7 bases are shared with TRBD1. V was clipped by 6 bases and J by 2 bases; unmatched bases: 4. The CDR3 has 13 residues. CDR1 is MNHNS, CDR2 SASEGT, per germline. In DNA, the CDR3 is TGTGCCAGCAGCTGGGACAGCCCCTACGAGCAGTACTTC. It translates to CASSWDSPYEQYF.

The V gene is TRBV28, the J gene TRBJ1-6, with a weak D call TRBD1 (6 bases). CDR1 and CDR2 from the germline V gene are MDHEN and SYDVKM. This CDR3 has 14 residues. Between the trimmed V and J ends, which lost 6 bases and 5 bases, there was a span of 11 bases. The CDR3 DNA is TGTGCCAGCAGCAGGGACATCGATAATTCACCCCTCCACTTT. Translated: CASSRDIDNSPLHF.

The chain recombines TRBV15 with TRBJ2-3; TRBD2 agrees at 12 bases. The trim removed 0 bases at V and 4 bases at J, leaving 2 bases unmatched. CDR1 and CDR2 from the germline V gene are LNHNV and YYDKDF (reference sequence). The CDR3 consists of 16 residues. The CDR3 spells CATSRDLAGGSDTQYF. CDR3 in DNA: TGTGCCACCAGCAGAGACCTAGCGGGGGGGTCAGATACGCAGTATTTT.

The rearrangement uses TRBV28 and TRBJ2-5; D is ambiguous. The CDR3 length is 12 residues. The germline V and J ends were trimmed by 2 bases and 8 bases, with 9 bases remaining between them. CDR1 is MDHEN and CDR2 is SYDVKM in the germline V gene. This CDR3 is CASSLNGLTQYF. The CDR3 DNA reads TGTGCCAGCAGTTTAAATGGGCTCACCCAGTACTTC.

The rearrangement joins TRBV5-1 to TRBJ2-2; 11 bases agree with TRBD2. The trim removed 2 bases at V and 5 bases at J, leaving 5 bases unmatched. CDR1 and CDR2 (germline): SGHRS, YFSETQ. The CDR3 is made up of 16 amino acids. The CDR3 DNA is TGCGCCAGCAGCTTACTAGCGGGGGATTATACCGGGGAGCTGTTTTTT. It encodes CASSLLAGDYTGELFF.

The chain couples TRBV7-9 to TRBJ2-7; TRBD1 agrees at 7 bases. Germline V gene data show CDR1 as SEHNR and CDR2 as FQNEAQ (reference sequence). This CDR3 contains 14 residues. The ends lost 2 bases at V and 3 bases at J; junction bases unmatched: 4. CDR3 amino acids: CASSLRNRGYEQYF. The CDR3 DNA reads as TGTGCCAGCAGCTTACGTAACAGGGGCTACGAGCAGTACTTC.